This note documents a single T cell receptor beta chain sequence. The sample originates from a study of shared clonotypes between healthy human individuals. The method was immunoSEQ multiplex PCR; TCRdb's version includes in-frame clones alone and lacks a portion of them. Of about 2.5 million clones listed, 92% are singletons. The sequencing sample was made of naive CD4+ T cells from PBMCs. The subset was: CD45RA+ positively selected. The source of this sequence is a man in his late teens or twenties in good health. Some clones in this sample may be carry-over from other donors' samples.

CDR3 in amino acids: CASSERGTGGSFSTDTQYF. The DNA for the CDR3 is TGTGCCAGCAGTGAACGCGGAACAGGAGGGAGTTTTAGCACAGATACGCAGTATTTT. V is TRBV6-1 and J is TRBJ2-3, with D possibly matching TRBD2 (6 bases). Germline-derived CDR1 and CDR2 are MNHNS and SASEGT. The CDR3 has 19 amino acids. Trimming cost V 2 bases and J 0 bases, with 21 bases left between them.